The present entry profiles one T cell receptor (beta chain) with its context. Its antigen is not known. Per germline, CDR1 SGDLS and CDR2 YYNGEE. This CDR3 has 11 residues. V lost 2 bases to trimming and J lost 7 bases, with 3 bases between them. This specimen comes from a study of cytomegalovirus exposure and HLA in healthy donors. Primers included in the PCR were 60 Vbeta and 13 Jbeta primers. The repertoire was sequenced with immunoSEQ multiplex PCR; TCRdb's copy has only in-frame clones and lacks some. The sample lists about 140,000 clones, just over 70% occurring once. Findings and caveats of the study: Most TCR sequences were seen very rarely across donors, but some public TCRs occurred in many.

The sample consisted of PBMCs. This receptor was taken from a woman under 40 in good health and CMV-seronegative. The chain recombines TRBV9 with TRBJ2-2; D unclear. In DNA, the CDR3 is TGTGCCAGCAGCGTCGGCGGGGAGCTGTTTTTT. Its translation: CASSVGGELFF.